The clone carrying this TCR beta chain was recorded many times. Its antigen is unknown. Arm-PCR of CDR3 regions and iRepertoire HTBI primers were the basis on which TCR beta libraries were built. Using its own MiXCR run on the multiplex PCR reads, TCRdb lists one record per CDR3 protein. The sample lists 200,000 to 250,000 distinct CDR3 sequences, around 19% occurring once. These data are taken from a study of regulatory T cells in long-lasting Graves disease. Study details: Antithyroid drug exposure in newly diagnosed Graves' patients had lasted under 3 months. Study-wide points: New patients shared fewer public clonotypes (approximately 970) than persistent patients did (roughly 2,700).

This CDR3 is built from 15 residues. V was shortened by 5 bases and J by 3 bases, with 17 bases between the two germline ends. Germline V gene sequence: CDR1 MNHEY, CDR2 SMNVEV (reference sequence). The time point denotes: newly diagnosed GD, antithyroid drugs for less than 3 months. After RNA was extracted from PBMCs, the TCR library was made from it. The same sample was also studied in work on T cells in Graves' hyperthyroidism and ophthalmopathy.

The chain combines TRBV27 with TRBJ2-7, with D maybe TRBD2 (5 bases). The sample here was peripheral blood mononuclear cells (PBMCs), taken at new diagnosis, from a patient treated with antithyroid drugs. The receptor comes from a woman in her twenties or thirties with Graves disease. CDR3 in amino acids: CASSPRSAGVYEQYF. CDR3 coding DNA: TGTGCCAGCAGTCCCCGGTCAGCCGGGGTCTACGAGCAGTACTTC.